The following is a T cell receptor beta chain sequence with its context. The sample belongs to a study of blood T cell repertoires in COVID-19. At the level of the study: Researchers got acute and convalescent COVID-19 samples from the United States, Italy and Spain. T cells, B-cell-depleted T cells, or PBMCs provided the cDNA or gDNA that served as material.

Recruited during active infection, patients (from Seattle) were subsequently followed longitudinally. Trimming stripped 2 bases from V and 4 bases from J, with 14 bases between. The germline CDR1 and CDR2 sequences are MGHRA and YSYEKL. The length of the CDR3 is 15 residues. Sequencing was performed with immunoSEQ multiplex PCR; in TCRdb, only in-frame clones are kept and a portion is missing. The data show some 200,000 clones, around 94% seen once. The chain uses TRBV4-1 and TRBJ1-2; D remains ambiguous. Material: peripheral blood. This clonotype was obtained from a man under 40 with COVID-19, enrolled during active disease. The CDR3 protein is CASSQPTGRLYGYTF. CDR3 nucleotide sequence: TGCGCCAGCAGCCAACCCACCGGGAGGCTCTATGGCTACACCTTC.